This T cell receptor (beta chain) was sequenced for a study of regulatory T cells in long-lasting Graves disease. This CDR3 is 15 amino acids long. V lost 5 bases and J lost 12; bases outside the gene matches: 9. Germline CDR1 MDHEN, CDR2 SYDVKM. As to time point: persistent/refractory GD, antithyroid drugs over 5 years with positive TRAb. The TCR library was made from RNA that had been extracted from PBMCs in TRIzol. Arm-PCR with iRepertoire HTBI primers amplified the CDR3 regions for these TCR beta libraries. TCRdb re-called the multiplex PCR reads through MiXCR, storing one row per CDR3 protein. There are about 430,000 distinct CDR3 sequences in the sample; around a fifth occur only once, and approximately 15% lies in the top ten.

Material: peripheral blood mononuclear cells (PBMCs), obtained when the disease was refractory, from a patient treated with antithyroid drugs. The receptor was derived from a female donor with Graves disease. The chain uses TRBV28 and TRBJ2-1; the match to TRBD2 covers 14 bases. The CDR3 protein is CASSPGTSGGLGQFF. CDR3 DNA sequence: TGTGCCAGCAGTCCCGGGACTAGCGGGGGACTAGGGCAGTTCTTC.